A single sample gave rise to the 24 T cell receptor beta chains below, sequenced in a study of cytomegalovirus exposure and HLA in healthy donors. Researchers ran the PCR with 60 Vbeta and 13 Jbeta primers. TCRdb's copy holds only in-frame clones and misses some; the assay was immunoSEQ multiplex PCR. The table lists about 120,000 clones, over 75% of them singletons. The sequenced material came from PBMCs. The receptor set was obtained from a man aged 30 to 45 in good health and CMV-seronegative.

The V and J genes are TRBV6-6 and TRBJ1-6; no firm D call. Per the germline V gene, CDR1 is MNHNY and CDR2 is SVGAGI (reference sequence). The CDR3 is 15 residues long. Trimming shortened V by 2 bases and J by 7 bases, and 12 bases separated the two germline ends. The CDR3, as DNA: TGTGCCAGCAGTTACAGCGAACTAGGAAATTCACCCCTCCACTTT. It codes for CASSYSELGNSPLHF.

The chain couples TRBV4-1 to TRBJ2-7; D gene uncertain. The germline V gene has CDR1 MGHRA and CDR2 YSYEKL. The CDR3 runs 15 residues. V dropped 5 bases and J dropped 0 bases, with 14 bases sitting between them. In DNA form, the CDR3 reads TGCGCCAGCAGCGCGATAAATATCAACTCCTACGAGCAGTACTTC. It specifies CASSAININSYEQYF.

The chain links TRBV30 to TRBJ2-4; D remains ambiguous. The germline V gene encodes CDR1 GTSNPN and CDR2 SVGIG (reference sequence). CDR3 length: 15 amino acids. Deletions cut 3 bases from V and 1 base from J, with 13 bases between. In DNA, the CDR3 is TGTGCCTGGAGCGCCCCCAGGTGGGCCAAAAACATTCAGTACTTC. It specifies CAWSAPRWAKNIQYF.

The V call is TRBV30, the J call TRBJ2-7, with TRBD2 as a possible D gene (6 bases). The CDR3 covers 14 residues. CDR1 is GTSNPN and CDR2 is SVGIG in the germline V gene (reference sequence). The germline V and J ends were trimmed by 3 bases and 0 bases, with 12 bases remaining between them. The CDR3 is CAWRSGRSSYEQYF. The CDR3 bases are TGTGCCTGGAGGAGCGGGCGAAGCTCCTACGAGCAGTACTTC.

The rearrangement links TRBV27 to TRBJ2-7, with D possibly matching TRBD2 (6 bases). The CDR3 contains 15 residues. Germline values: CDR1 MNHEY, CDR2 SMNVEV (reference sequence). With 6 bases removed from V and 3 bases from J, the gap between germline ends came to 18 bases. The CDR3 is CASSDSGTGRYEQYF. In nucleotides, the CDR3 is TGTGCCAGCAGCGACTCCGGGACTGGACGCTACGAGCAGTACTTC.

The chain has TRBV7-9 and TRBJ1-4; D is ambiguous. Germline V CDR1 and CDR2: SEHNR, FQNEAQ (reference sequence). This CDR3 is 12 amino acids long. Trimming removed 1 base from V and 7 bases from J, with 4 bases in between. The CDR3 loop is CASSLGGEKLFF. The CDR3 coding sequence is TGTGCCAGCAGCTTAGGAGGTGAAAAACTGTTTTTT.

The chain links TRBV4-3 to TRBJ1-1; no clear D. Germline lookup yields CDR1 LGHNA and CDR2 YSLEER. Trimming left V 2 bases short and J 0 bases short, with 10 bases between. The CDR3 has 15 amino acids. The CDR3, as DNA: TGCGCCAGCAGCCAAAGTGGAGTGATGAACACTGAAGCTTTCTTT. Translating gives CASSQSGVMNTEAFF.

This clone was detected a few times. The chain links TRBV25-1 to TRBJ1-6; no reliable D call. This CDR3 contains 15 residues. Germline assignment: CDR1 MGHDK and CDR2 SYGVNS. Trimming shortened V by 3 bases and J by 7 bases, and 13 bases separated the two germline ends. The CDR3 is CASSDYRVSNSPLHF. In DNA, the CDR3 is TGTGCCAGCAGTGATTATCGGGTCTCAAATTCACCCCTCCACTTT.

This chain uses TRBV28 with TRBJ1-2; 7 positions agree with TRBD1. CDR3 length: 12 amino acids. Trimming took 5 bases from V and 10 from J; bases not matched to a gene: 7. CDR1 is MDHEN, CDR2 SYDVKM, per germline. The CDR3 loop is CASSTRQGVYTF. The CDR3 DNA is TGTGCCAGCAGTACGAGACAGGGAGTCTACACCTTC.

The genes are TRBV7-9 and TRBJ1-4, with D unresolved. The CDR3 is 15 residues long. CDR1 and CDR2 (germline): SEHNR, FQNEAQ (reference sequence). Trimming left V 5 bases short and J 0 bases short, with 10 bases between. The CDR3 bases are TGTGCCAGCAGCCCCCCCGGTGCAACTAATGAAAAACTGTTTTTT. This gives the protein CASSPPGATNEKLFF. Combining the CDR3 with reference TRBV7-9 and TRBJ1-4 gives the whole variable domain DTGVSQNPRHKITKRGQNVTFRCDPISEHNRLYWYRQTLGQGPEFLTYFQNEAQLEKSRLLSDRFSAERPKGSFSTLEIQRTEQGDSAMYLCASSPPGATNEKLFFGSGTQLSVL.

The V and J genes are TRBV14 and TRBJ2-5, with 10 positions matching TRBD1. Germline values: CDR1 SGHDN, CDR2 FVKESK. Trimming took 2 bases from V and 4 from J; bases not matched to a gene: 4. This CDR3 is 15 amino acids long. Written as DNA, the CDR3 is TGTGCCAGCAGCCAATGGACAGGGGGACGAGAGACCCAGTACTTC. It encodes CASSQWTGGRETQYF.

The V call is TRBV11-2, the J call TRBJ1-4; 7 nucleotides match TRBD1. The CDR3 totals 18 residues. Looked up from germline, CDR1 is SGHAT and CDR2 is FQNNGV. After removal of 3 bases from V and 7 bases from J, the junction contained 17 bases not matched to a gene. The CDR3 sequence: CASSFGIHTGARAEKLFF. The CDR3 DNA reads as TGTGCCAGCAGCTTCGGCATCCATACAGGGGCGCGTGCTGAAAAACTGTTTTTT.

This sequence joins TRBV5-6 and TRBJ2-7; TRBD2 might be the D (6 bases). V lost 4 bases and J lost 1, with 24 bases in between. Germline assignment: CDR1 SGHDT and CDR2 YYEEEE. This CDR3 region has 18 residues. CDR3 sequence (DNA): TGTGCCAGCAGCCATCGGCTACTAGAGGGGACTGAGTCCTACGAGCAGTACTTC. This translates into CASSHRLLEGTESYEQYF.

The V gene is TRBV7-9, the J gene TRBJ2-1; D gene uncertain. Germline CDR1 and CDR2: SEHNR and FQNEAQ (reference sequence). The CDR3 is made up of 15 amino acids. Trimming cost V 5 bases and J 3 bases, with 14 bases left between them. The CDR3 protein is CASSPPADFYNEQFF. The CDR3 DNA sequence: TGTGCCAGCAGCCCCCCAGCCGACTTCTACAATGAGCAGTTCTTC. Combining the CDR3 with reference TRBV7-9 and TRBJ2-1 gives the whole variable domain DTGVSQNPRHKITKRGQNVTFRCDPISEHNRLYWYRQTLGQGPEFLTYFQNEAQLEKSRLLSDRFSAERPKGSFSTLEIQRTEQGDSAMYLCASSPPADFYNEQFFGPGTRLTVL.

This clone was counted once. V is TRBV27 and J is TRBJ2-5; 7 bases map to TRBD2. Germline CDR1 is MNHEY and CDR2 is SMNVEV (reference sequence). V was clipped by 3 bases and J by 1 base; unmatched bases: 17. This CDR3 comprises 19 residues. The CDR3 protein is CASSLRSLRIGGSQETQYF. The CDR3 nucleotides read TGTGCCAGCAGTTTGCGGAGTTTACGTATCGGGGGGTCCCAAGAGACCCAGTACTTC.

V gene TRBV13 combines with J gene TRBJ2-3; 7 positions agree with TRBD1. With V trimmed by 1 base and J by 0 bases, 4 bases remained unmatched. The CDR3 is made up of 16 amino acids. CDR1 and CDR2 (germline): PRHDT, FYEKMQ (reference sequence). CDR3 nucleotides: TGTGCCAGCAGCTTAGTAAGGGACAGCAGCACAGATACGCAGTATTTT. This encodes CASSLVRDSSTDTQYF.

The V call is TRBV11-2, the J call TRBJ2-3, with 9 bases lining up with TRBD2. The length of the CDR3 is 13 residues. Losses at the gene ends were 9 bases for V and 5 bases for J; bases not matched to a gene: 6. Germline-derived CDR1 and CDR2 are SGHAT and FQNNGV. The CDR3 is CASGGGAIDTQYF. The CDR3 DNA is TGTGCCAGTGGCGGGGGGGCGATAGATACGCAGTATTTT.

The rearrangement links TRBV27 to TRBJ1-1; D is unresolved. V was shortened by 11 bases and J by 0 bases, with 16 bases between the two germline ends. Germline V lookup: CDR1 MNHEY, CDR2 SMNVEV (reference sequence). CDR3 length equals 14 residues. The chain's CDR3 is CASGSETMNTEAFF. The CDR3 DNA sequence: TGTGCCTCCGGATCAGAGACAATGAACACTGAAGCTTTCTTT.

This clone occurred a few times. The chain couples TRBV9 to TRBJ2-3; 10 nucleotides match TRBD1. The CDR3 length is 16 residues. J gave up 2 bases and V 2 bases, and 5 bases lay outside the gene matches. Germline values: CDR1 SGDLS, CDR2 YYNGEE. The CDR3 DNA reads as TGTGCCAGCAGCGTGTTTGACAGGGGGCTCACAGATACGCAGTATTTT. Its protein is CASSVFDRGLTDTQYF.

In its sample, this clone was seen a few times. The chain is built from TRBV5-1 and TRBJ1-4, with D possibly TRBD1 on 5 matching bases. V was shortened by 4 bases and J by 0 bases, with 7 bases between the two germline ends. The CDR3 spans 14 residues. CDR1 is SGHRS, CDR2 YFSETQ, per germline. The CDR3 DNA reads TGCGCCAGCAGCATGACAGCAACTAATGAAAAACTGTTTTTT. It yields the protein CASSMTATNEKLFF.

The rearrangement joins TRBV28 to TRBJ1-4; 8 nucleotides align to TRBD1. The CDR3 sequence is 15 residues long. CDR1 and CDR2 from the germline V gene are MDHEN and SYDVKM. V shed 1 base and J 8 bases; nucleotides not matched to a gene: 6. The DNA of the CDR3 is TGTGCCAGCAGTTTATCAGGGGGCAAGGACGAAAAACTGTTTTTT. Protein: CASSLSGGKDEKLFF. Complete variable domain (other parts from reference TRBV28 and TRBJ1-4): DVKVTQSSRYLVKRTGEKVFLECVQDMDHENMFWYRQDPGLGLRLIYFSYDVKMKEKGDIPEGYSVSREKKERFSLILESASTNQTSMYLCASSLSGGKDEKLFFGSGTQLSVL.

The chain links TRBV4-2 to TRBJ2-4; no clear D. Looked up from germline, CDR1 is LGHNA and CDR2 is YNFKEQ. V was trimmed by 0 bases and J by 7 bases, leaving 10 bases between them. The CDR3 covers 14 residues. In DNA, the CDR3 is TGTGCCAGCAGCCAAGATGACATGGTTAACATTCAGTACTTC. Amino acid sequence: CASSQDDMVNIQYF.

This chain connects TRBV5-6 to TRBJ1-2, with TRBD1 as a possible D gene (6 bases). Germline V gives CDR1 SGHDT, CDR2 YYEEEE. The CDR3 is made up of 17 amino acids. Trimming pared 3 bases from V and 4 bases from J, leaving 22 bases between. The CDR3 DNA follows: TGTGCCAGCAGCTGGGGTTATGAAACAGAGACAGGCTATGGCTACACCTTC. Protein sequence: CASSWGYETETGYGYTF.

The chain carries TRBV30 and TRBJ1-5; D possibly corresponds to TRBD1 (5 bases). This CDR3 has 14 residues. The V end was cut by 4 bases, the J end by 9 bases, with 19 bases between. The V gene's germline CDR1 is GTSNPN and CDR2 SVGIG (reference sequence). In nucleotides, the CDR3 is TGTGCCTGGACCATCTCCGGGCAGGGTTTGCCCCAGCATTTT. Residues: CAWTISGQGLPQHF. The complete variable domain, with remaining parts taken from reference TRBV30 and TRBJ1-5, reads SQTIHQWPATLVQPVGSPLSLECTVEGTSNPNLYWYRQAAGRGLQLLFYSVGIGQISSEVPQNLSASRPQDRQFILSSKKLLLSDSGFYLCAWTISGQGLPQHFGDGTRLSIL.